This T cell receptor beta chain appears in the sequencing data of a study of CD8+ T cells in alopecia areata. In each case, RNA was isolated and then reverse transcribed into cDNA as the sequencing template. The method was immunoSEQ multiplex PCR; TCRdb's version includes in-frame clones alone and lacks a portion of them. This table holds 120,000 or so clones, about 51% found once. Sample: NKG2D-low CD8+ T cells sorted from blood. The receptor was isolated from a human donor with alopecia areata.

This chain's CDR3 is CASSQRTSGIMAEQYF. For the CDR3, the DNA is TGCGCCAGCAGCCAGAGGACTAGCGGGATAATGGCCGAGCAGTACTTC. The chain has TRBV4-1 and TRBJ2-7, with TRBD2 matching 12 bases. There are 16 residues in the CDR3. The J segment lost 6 bases and the V segment lost 3 bases, leaving 9 bases of the junction unmatched. Germline assignment: CDR1 MGHRA and CDR2 YSYEKL.